This record looks at one T cell receptor (beta chain) sequence and its context. Its binding antigen is unknown. No much larger clone exists at a distance of one base, and base qualities are not known. This specimen comes from a study of CD8+CD57+ T cells in acquired aplastic anemia (dated by TCRdb to 2017 to 2018). General notes on the study: Extracted DNA from sorted CD4+ and CD8+ cells averaged around 3.2 ug, ranging from about 0.18 to 27.4 ug. An average of approximately 9.8 million reads for CD4+ cells and 11 million to 12 million reads for CD8+ cells was obtained from healthy donor samples. Overall study outcomes, separate from this receptor: No significant difference in CD8+ Simpson's diversity was found between patients and healthy controls (P=0.060). Around 27 CD8+ CDR3 sequences were found in both patients and controls but appeared to be highly expressed in patients and within the immunodominant clones of the patients.

From a lookup of the germline V gene, CDR1 and CDR2 are ENHRY and SYGVKD. V loses 6 bases of germline sequence and J loses 5 bases, and the interval between the two ends is 11 bases. From the cysteine through the phenylalanine, the CDR3 covers 13 amino acids. Solely the CDR3 DNA is kept, with 39 bases framed from the first base. Genomic DNA served as template for TCR beta VDJ combination and CDR3 sequence profiling. An Illumina HiSeq 2000 was used for TCR repertoire sequencing. The paper's processing steps were these. TRBV/TRBJ rearrangement plots, CDR3 size and DJ length profiles, and Simpson's diversity index were used to evaluate the repertoires. The most abundant DNA sequence in the deep sequencing data was taken as the immunodominant clone. CDR3 amino acid sequences were screened for sharing across subjects and were compared with published repertoires and the VDJdb database. The raw public reads went through TCRdb reprocessing: fastp at Q25, MiXCR clone calling, in-frame beta chains kept. Under each unique CDR3 protein, matching rows form one entry showing the most common genes and DNA. The V and J calls and clone size are TCRdb's, not the authors'. This sample lists 60,000 or so distinct CDR3 sequences; under 55% were detected once. The ten largest clones take up 2.5% of the sample.

TCR repertoires of sorted CD4+ and CD8+ blood T cells from severe aplastic anemia patients and healthy subjects were deep-sequenced in the study. Ficoll-Paque density gradient centrifugation was used to isolate peripheral blood mononuclear cells. Before DNA was extracted, CD4+ and CD8+ T cells were sorted using either FACS or magnetic beads. The receptor's source is a human donor in good health, serving as a control. The specimen was sorted CD4+, CD8+, or CD8+CD57+ T cells (not recorded which) from PBMCs. The chain is encoded by TRBV10-3 joined to TRBJ1-5, with no reliable assignment of the D segment. The bases are TGTGCCATCAGGGACGAACGTGATCAGCCCCAGCATTTT. The resulting protein is CAIRDERDQPQHF.